This entry features one T cell receptor beta chain sequence. Its antigen is still unknown. TCRdb itself ran the 5' RACE reads through MiXCR, one entry per CDR3 protein. The sample carries 350,000 or so distinct CDR3 sequences, approximately 10% recorded once. This specimen comes from a study of CD8 T cells in ankylosing spondylitis. Overall study results and limits: Prior literature has documented some motif variants in synovial fluid and blood from reactive arthritis. Disease-associated clones were reportedly significantly overrepresented in matched ankylosing spondylitis synovial fluid.

The CDR3 loop spans 14 amino acids. Trimming shortened V by 3 bases and J by 1 base, and 9 bases separated the two germline ends. Germline CDR1 is MNHEY and CDR2 is SMNVEV (reference sequence). The sample was blood, either unsorted or a sorted T cell fraction (not recorded which). The chain employs TRBV27 and TRBJ1-1; unclear D gene. This TCR derives from a female donor with ankylosing spondylitis or in good health (not recorded which). The CDR3 loop reads CASSFLSGNTEAFF. The CDR3 nucleotides are TGTGCCAGCAGTTTTCTCTCGGGGAACACTGAAGCTTTCTTT.